This T cell receptor (beta chain) was captured in a study of blood T cell repertoires in COVID-19. As for the study in general: COVID-19 samples, acute and convalescent, were from the United States, Italy and Spain. In each case, the material was cDNA or gDNA derived from T cells, B-cell-depleted T cells, or PBMCs.

Under the authors' procedure: From reference gene primer amplification, estimates of nucleated cell counts were derived. Clones were read by immunoSEQ multiplex PCR, and TCRdb kept only the in-frame ones, dropping some. The V and J calls and the clone size are those of that table, but D and trimming were determined from the DNA. Here the sample spans more than 200,000 clones, 80% to 90% being singletons. This receptor was taken from a man between 60 and 70 years old with acute or convalescent COVID-19. The sequencing input was peripheral blood.

The CDR3, as DNA: TGTGCCAGCAGCAGAGAACAGGGGTACTATAATTCACCCCTCCACTTT. Protein: CASSREQGYYNSPLHF. The V call is TRBV7-6, the J call TRBJ1-6; TRBD1 matches at 7 bases. The CDR3 extends over 16 amino acids. The germline V gene encodes CDR1 SGHVS and CDR2 FNYEAQ. V gave up 5 bases and J gave up 3 bases; unmatched junction bases: 7.